The 7 T cell receptor beta chains below come from one sample, sequenced in a study of shared clonotypes between healthy human individuals. Naive CD8 cells comprised CD45RO-negative, CCR7-positively selected cells, excluding terminally differentiated effector memory CD45RA+ cells. The protocol was immunoSEQ multiplex PCR, while the TCRdb copy is restricted to in-frame clones and leaves out a portion. Of 2 million to 2.5 million clones listed, over 85% are singletons. Input material: naive CD8+ T cells sorted from blood. The receptor source for this set is a young man in good health.

This chain connects TRBV5-1 to TRBJ2-1, with 10 bases lining up with TRBD2. Germline V gene data show CDR1 as SGHRS and CDR2 as YFSETQ. Trimming took 4 bases from V and 8 from J; bases not matched to a gene: 9. The length of the CDR3 is 15 residues. The CDR3 nucleotides read TGCGCCAGCAGCCTCCTTAGCGGGGGGATAGATGAGCAGTTCTTC. The encoded protein is CASSLLSGGIDEQFF.

CDR3 in amino acids: CASAGTGSTDTQYF. In DNA, the CDR3 is TGTGCCAGCGCCGGGACAGGGAGCACAGATACGCAGTATTTT. V is TRBV6-5 and J is TRBJ2-3; 9 positions match TRBD1. Germline CDR1 is MNHEY and CDR2 is SVGAGI. Germline trimming cut 8 bases from V and 0 bases from J; bases unmatched to any gene: 3. The CDR3 spans 14 residues.

The J gene is TRBJ2-7, the V gene TRBV6-1, with D unclear. The CDR3 loop spans 14 amino acids. CDR1 is MNHNS and CDR2 is SASEGT in the germline V gene. The V gene lost 1 base and the J gene lost 2 bases, with 9 bases spanning the gap. CDR3 DNA sequence: TGTGCCAGCAGTGAAGTTGGGGTAACCTACGAGCAGTACTTC. Amino acids: CASSEVGVTYEQYF.

This clone was counted once. The chain couples TRBV6-5 to TRBJ1-1; perhaps TRBD1 as D (5 bases). The CDR3 has 13 amino acids. The germline V gene encodes CDR1 MNHEY and CDR2 SVGAGI. Trimming took off 6 bases at V and 1 base at J, with 9 bases between the two ends. As DNA, the CDR3 is TGTGCCAGCAGATCCACAGGGAACACTGAAGCTTTCTTT. Translation: CASRSTGNTEAFF.

The chain joins TRBV2 to TRBJ1-5; TRBD1 is a possible D gene (6 bases). V gave up 7 bases and J gave up 6 bases, with 19 bases separating them. CDR3 length: 15 residues. Germline V gene data show CDR1 as SNHLY and CDR2 as FYNNEI. The CDR3 DNA sequence: TGTGCCAGCACTCGCGGGAAGGGGGAGATTCAGCCCCAGCATTTT. As protein: CASTRGKGEIQPQHF.

This clone appeared once. The genes are TRBV10-3 and TRBJ2-1; TRBD2 matches 12 bases. V trimming: 4 bases; J trimming: 0 bases; junction bases outside the gene matches: 19. The V gene's germline CDR1 is ENHRY and CDR2 SYGVKD. The CDR3 has 22 amino acids. This CDR3 is CAISGSADTSGRFLSSYNEQFF. CDR3 in DNA: TGTGCCATCAGTGGGTCGGCGGACACTAGCGGGAGGTTCCTAAGCTCCTACAATGAGCAGTTCTTC.

This rearrangement joins TRBV27 to TRBJ2-7, with a weak D call TRBD2 (5 bases). Per germline, CDR1 MNHEY and CDR2 SMNVEV (reference sequence). There are 16 residues in the CDR3. Trimming took 2 bases from V and 3 from J, leaving 17 bases between them. DNA for the CDR3: TGTGCCAGCAGTTTACGGTGGGCCCCGGGGATCTACGAGCAGTACTTC. Residues: CASSLRWAPGIYEQYF.